The 9 T cell receptor beta chains in this list originate from one sample, sequenced in a study of OX40 agonist ivuxolimab in advanced cancers. Sequenced by immunoSEQ multiplex PCR; TCRdb stores in-frame clones only, minus some. Here the sample spans some 67,000 clones, about 91% being singletons. The starting material was CD4+ or CD8+ T cells sorted from blood, obtained in a trial of the OX40 agonist ivuxolimab. The source of these receptors is an adult with an advanced solid tumor such as melanoma, head and neck, liver or kidney cancer.

The J gene is TRBJ2-7, the V gene TRBV5-4; 7 bases line up with TRBD1. J lost 6 bases, V lost 3 bases, and 12 bases had no gene match. The CDR3 is 15 residues long. Germline V gene lookup returns CDR1 SGHNT and CDR2 YYREEE (reference sequence). CDR3 in amino acids: CASSSGTAWTSEQYF. The CDR3 DNA reads as TGTGCCAGCAGCTCTGGGACAGCCTGGACTTCCGAGCAGTACTTC.

The count of this clone is one. This rearrangement joins TRBV12-1 to TRBJ1-6; the DNA was not used to check the table's D call, TRBD1. TRBV12-1 is deemed a pseudogene. The CDR3 runs to 16 residues. CDR3 protein: CASSFIQSSYNSPLHF. CDR3 nucleotides: TGTGCCAGCAGCTTCATACAGAGCTCCTATAATTCACCCCTCCACTTT.

This sequence joins TRBV19 and TRBJ2-7, with 7 bases matching TRBD1. Germline CDR1 and CDR2: LNHDA and SQIVND (reference sequence). Germline trimming cut 4 bases from V and 1 base from J; bases unmatched to any gene: 4. The CDR3 is made up of 14 amino acids. This CDR3 is CASSKSGQSYEQYF. The CDR3, as DNA: TGTGCCAGTAGTAAATCGGGACAGTCCTACGAGCAGTACTTC.

The rearrangement links TRBV20-1 to TRBJ2-1, with D unclear. This CDR3 has 11 residues. Germline V lookup: CDR1 DFQATT, CDR2 SNEGSKA (reference sequence). V was pared by 1 base and J by 16 bases, with 14 bases between. The DNA of the CDR3 is TGCAGTGCTAGAGTCGAAAACACTATCTTCTTC. Protein sequence: CSARVENTIFF.

This clone was recorded once. The gene calls are TRBV14 and TRBJ1-2; possibly TRBD1 for D (6 bases). V shed 1 base and J shed 0 bases, with 9 bases lying between them. Germline V gene lookup returns CDR1 SGHDN and CDR2 FVKESK. There are 15 residues in the CDR3. CDR3 nucleotides: TGTGCCAGCAGCCAAGCAGGGGACCCTAACTATGGCTACACCTTC. This codes for CASSQAGDPNYGYTF.

This chain joins TRBV19 and TRBJ2-1; 11 bases map to TRBD1. Germline CDR1 reads LNHDA; CDR2 reads SQIVND (reference sequence). The length of the CDR3 is 15 residues. Germline trimming cut 2 bases from V and 6 bases from J; bases unmatched to any gene: 3. The CDR3 reads CASSISGQGVNEQFF. CDR3 DNA sequence: TGTGCCAGTAGTATATCGGGACAGGGGGTCAATGAGCAGTTCTTC.

The rearrangement joins TRBV21-1 to TRBJ2-1; TRBD2 is taken as the D call from the table, unchecked against the DNA. TRBV21-1 constitutes a pseudogene. The CDR3 consists of 15 residues. This CDR3 is CASSPRGVNFHEQFF. DNA of the CDR3: TGTGCCAGCAGCCCTCGGGGGGTAAATTTTCATGAGCAGTTCTTC.

This clone appeared once. The chain recombines TRBV18 with TRBJ2-1; tentative D call: TRBD1 (6 bases). The CDR3 spans 16 residues. V was clipped by 0 bases and J by 5 bases, with 14 bases between them. The germline V gene encodes CDR1 KGHSH and CDR2 LQKENI. Written as DNA, the CDR3 is TGTGCCAGCTCACCACCAAGGCAGGGGCAGGACAATGAGCAGTTCTTC. It translates to CASSPPRQGQDNEQFF.

The chain employs TRBV11-2 and TRBJ2-5, with 11 nucleotides matching TRBD1. Per germline, CDR1 SGHAT and CDR2 FQNNGV. After removal of 5 bases from V and 5 bases from J, the junction contained 1 base not matched to a gene. The CDR3 is made up of 13 amino acids. The CDR3 loop reads CASSRDRGETQYF. Here the CDR3 DNA reads TGTGCCAGCAGCAGGGACAGGGGGGAGACCCAGTACTTC. The complete variable domain, with remaining parts taken from reference TRBV11-2 and TRBJ2-5, reads EAGVAQSPRYKIIEKRQSVAFWCNPISGHATLYWYQQILGQGPKLLIQFQNNGVVDDSQLPKDRFSAERLKGVDSTLKIQPAKLEDSAVYLCASSRDRGETQYFGPGTRLLVL.